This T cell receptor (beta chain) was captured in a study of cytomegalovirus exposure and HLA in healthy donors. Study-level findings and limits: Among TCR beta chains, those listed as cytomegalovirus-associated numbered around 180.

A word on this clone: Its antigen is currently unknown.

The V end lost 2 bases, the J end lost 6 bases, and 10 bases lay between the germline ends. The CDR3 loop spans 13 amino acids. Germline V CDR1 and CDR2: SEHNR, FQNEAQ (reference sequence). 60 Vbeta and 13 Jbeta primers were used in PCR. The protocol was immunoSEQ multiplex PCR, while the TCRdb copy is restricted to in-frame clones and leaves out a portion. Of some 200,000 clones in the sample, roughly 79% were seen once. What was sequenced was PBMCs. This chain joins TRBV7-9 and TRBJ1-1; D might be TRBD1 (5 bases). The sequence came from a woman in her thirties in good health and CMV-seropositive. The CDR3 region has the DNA TGTGCCAGCAGCTTAAACCCGACAGCTGAAGCTTTCTTT. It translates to CASSLNPTAEAFF.